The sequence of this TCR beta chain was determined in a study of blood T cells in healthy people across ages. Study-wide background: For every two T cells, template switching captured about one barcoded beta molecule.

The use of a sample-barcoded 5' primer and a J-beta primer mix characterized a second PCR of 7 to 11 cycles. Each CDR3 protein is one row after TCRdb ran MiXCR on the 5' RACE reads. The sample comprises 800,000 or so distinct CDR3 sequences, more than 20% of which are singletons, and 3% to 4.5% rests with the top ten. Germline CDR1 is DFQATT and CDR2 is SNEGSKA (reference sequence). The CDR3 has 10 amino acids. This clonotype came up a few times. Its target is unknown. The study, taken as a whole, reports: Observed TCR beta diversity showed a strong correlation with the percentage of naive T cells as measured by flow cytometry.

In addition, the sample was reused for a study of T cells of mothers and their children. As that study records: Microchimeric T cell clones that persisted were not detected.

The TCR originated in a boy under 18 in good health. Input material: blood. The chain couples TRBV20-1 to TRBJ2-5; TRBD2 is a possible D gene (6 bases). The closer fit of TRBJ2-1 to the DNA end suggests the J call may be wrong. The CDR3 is CSAVREWQFF. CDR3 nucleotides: TGCAGTGCCGTCCGGGAGTGGCAGTTCTTC.